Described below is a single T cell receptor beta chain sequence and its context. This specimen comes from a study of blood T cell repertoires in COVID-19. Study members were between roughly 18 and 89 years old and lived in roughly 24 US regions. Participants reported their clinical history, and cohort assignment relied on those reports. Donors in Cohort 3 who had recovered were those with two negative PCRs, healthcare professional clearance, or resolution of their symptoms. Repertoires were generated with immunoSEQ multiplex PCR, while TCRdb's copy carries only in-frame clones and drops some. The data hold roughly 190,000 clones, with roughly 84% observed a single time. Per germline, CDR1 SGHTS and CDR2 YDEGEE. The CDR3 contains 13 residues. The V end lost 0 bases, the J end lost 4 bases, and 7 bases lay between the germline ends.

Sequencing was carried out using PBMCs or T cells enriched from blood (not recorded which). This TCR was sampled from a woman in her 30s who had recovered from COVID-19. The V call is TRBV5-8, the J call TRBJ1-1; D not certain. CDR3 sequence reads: CASSLGAATEAFF. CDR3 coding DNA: TGTGCCAGCAGCTTGGGGGCAGCCACTGAAGCTTTCTTT.